This TCR beta chain was obtained from a study of blood T cell repertoires in COVID-19. Across the study: Whether acute or convalescent, the COVID-19 samples came from the United States, Italy and Spain. PBMCs, B-cell-depleted T cells, or T cells provided the cDNA or gDNA that made up the material.

Per the original data handling: Nucleated cell counts were estimated from reference gene primer amplification. Sequenced by immunoSEQ multiplex PCR; TCRdb stores in-frame clones only, minus some. V, J and clone size are those of that table, while D and trimming were read from the DNA. The table includes 250,000 to 300,000 clones, 90% detected once. V shed 6 bases and J shed 4 bases, with 12 bases lying between them. Germline V lookup: CDR1 LNHDA, CDR2 SQIVND (reference sequence). The CDR3 consists of 14 residues. The sequenced sample was peripheral blood. The clonotype originates from a woman between 40 and 50 years old with acute or convalescent COVID-19. The rearrangement joins TRBV19 to TRBJ1-4; D may be TRBD1 (5 bases). CDR3 loop: CASSPRVGNEKLFF. DNA of the CDR3: TGTGCCAGTAGCCCCAGGGTGGGTAATGAAAAACTGTTTTTT.